This T cell receptor beta chain derives from a study of T cell changes during pregnancy in multiple sclerosis. Germline lookup yields CDR1 SEHNR and CDR2 FQNEAQ (reference sequence). The length of the CDR3 is 14 residues. J gave up 2 bases and V 1 base, and 0 bases lay outside the gene matches. TCRdb's table, derived via immunoSEQ multiplex PCR, lists solely in-frame clones and lacks some. The data contain tens of thousands of clones, 94% of them seen just once; the ten biggest clones take up about 0.99%. This receptor was taken from a female donor in good health, enrolled as a control in a pregnancy study. The sequencing here drew on peripheral blood, taken in the second trimester of pregnancy. J is TRBJ1-2 and V is TRBV7-9; 8 bases agree with TRBD1. Here the CDR3 DNA reads TGTGCCAGCAGCTTAGGGACAGGGAACTATGGCTACACCTTC. Translating gives CASSLGTGNYGYTF.